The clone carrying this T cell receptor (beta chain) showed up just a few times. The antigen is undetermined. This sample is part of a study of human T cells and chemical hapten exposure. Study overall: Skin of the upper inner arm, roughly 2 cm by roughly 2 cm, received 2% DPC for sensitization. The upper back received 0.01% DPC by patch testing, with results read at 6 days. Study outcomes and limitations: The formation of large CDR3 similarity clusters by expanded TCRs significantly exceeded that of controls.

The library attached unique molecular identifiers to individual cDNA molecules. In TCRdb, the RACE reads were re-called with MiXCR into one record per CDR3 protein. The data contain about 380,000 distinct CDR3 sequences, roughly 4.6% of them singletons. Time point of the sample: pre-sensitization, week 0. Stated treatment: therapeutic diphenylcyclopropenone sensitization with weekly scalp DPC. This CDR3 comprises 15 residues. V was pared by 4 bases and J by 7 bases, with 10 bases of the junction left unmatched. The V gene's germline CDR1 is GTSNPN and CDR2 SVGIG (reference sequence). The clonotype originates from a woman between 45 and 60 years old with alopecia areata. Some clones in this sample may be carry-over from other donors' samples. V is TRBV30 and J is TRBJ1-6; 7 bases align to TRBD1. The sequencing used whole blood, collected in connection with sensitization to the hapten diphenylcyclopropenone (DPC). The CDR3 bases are TGTGCCTGGACCACGAGACAGGGAATGAATTCACCCCTCCACTTT. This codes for CAWTTRQGMNSPLHF.